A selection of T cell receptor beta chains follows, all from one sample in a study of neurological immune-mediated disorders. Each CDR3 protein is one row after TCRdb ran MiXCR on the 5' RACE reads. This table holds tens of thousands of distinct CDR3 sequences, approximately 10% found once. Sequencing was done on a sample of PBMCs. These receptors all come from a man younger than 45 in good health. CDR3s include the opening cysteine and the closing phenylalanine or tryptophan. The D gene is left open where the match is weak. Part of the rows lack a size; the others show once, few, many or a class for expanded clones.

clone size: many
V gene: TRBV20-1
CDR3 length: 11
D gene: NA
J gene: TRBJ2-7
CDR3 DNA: TGCAGTGCTAGATGGTCCTACGAGCAGTACTTC
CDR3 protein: CSARWSYEQYF

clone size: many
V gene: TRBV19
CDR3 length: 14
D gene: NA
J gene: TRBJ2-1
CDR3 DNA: TGTGCCAGTACCATTCTCGGCTCCTACAATGAGCAGTTCTTC
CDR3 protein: CASTILGSYNEQFF

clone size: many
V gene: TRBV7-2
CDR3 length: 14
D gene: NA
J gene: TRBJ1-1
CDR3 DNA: TGTGCCAGCAGCTTCGTCAGGGGGAACACTGAAGCTTTCTTT
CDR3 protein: CASSFVRGNTEAFF

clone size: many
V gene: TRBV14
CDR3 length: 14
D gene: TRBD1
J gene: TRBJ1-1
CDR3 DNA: TGTGCCAGCAGCCAACAGGGGGCGTTCACTGAAGCTTTCTTT
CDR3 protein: CASSQQGAFTEAFF

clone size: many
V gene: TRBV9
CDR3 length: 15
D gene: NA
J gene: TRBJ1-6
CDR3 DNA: TGTGCCAGCAGCGTACTAGAACAGGGTGACTCACCCCTCCACTTT
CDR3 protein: CASSVLEQGDSPLHF

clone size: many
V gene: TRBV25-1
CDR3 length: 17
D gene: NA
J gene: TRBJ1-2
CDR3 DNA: TGTGCCAGCAGACCTGAGGACAGCGCGTGGAGGGACTATGGCTACACCTTC
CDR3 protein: CASRPEDSAWRDYGYTF

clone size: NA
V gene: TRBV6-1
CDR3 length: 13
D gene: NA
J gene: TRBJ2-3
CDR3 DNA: TGTGCCAGCAGTGTGCAGGGTGGGAATACGCAGTATTTT
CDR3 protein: CASSVQGGNTQYF

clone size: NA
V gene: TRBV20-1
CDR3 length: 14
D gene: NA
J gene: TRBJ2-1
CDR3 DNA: TGCAGTGCTAATGAGGGAAGCTCCTACAATGAGCAGTTCTTC
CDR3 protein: CSANEGSSYNEQFF

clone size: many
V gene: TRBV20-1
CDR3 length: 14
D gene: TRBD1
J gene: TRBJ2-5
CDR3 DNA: TGCAGTGCCTACGGGACAGGGGGGCGAGAGACCCAGTACTTC
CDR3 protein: CSAYGTGGRETQYF

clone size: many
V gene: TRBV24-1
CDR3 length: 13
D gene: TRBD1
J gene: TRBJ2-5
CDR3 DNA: TGTGCCACCAAGGGACAGCTCGAAGAGACCCAGTACTTC
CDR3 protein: CATKGQLEETQYF

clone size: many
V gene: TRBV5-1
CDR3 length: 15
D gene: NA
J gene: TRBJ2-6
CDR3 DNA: TGCGCCAGCAGCTTGGGCACCTCTGGGGCCAACGTCCTGACTTTC
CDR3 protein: CASSLGTSGANVLTF

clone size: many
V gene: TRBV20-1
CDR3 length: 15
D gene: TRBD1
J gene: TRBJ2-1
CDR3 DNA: TGCAGTGCTAGAGATCCCGGACCAGGGGGTAGTGAGCAGTTCTTC
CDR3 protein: CSARDPGPGGSEQFF

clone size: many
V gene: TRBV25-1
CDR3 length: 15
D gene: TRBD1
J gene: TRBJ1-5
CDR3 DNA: TGTGCCAGCAGTGAAAATGACAGGGAAAATCAGCCCCAGCATTTT
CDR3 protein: CASSENDRENQPQHF

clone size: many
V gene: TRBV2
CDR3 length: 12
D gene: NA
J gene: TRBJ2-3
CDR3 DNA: TGTGCCAGCACCCCCCGGGCAGATACGCAGTATTTT
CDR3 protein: CASTPRADTQYF

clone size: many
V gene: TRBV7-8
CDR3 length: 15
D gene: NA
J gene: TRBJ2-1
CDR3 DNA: TGTGCCAGCAGCTTATCTGGGTTGGTCGACAATGAGCAGTTCTTC
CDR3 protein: CASSLSGLVDNEQFF

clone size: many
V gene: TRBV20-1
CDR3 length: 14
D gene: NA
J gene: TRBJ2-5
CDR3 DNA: TGCAGTGCTAGTAGGCAGGACTACCAAGAGACCCAGTACTTC
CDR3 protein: CSASRQDYQETQYF

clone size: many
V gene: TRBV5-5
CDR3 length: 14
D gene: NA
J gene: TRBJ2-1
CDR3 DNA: TGTGCCAGCAGCTTGCAGACACAGGTTCGGCCGCAGTTCTTC
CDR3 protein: CASSLQTQVRPQFF

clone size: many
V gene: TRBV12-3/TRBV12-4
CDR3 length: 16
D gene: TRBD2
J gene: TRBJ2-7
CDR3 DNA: TGTGCCAGCAGCGATATATACAGCGGGAGGGAGCACGAGCAGTACTTC
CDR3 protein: CASSDIYSGREHEQYF

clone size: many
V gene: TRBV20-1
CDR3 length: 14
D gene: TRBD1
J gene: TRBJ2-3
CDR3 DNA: TGCAGTGTGAAAACAGGGGCCAGCACAGATACGCAGTATTTT
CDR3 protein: CSVKTGASTDTQYF

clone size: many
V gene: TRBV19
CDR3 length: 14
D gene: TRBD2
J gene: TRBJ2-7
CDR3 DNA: TGTGCCAGTAGTGTAGCGGGAGAGTCCTACGAGCAGTACTTC
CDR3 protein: CASSVAGESYEQYF

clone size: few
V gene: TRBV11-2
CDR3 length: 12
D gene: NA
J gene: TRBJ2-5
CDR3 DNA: TGTGCCAGCACAAGCTTGCAAGAGACCCAGTACTTC
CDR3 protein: CASTSLQETQYF

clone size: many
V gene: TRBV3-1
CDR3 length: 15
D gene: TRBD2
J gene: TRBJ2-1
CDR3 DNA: TGTGCCAGCAGCCAAGGTAGCGGGAGGAACAATGAGCAGTTCTTC
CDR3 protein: CASSQGSGRNNEQFF